Presented here are 9 T cell receptor beta chains from one specimen sequenced in a study of blood T cell repertoires in COVID-19. Repertoires were generated with immunoSEQ multiplex PCR, while TCRdb's copy carries only in-frame clones and drops some. The table shows about 370,000 clones, with about 87% occurring only once. Sequencing was performed on peripheral blood. The source is a woman in her thirties with COVID-19, enrolled during active disease.

The chain combines TRBV28 with TRBJ2-7, with a possible D match to TRBD1 (6 bases). The CDR3 is 12 amino acids. CDR1 and CDR2 (germline): MDHEN, SYDVKM. The germline V and J ends were trimmed by 3 bases and 7 bases, with 10 bases remaining between them. As DNA, the CDR3 is TGTGCCAGCAGTTTTGGGGGCGTTGAGCAGTACTTC. It translates to CASSFGGVEQYF.

The chain couples TRBV4-1 to TRBJ2-3; the match to TRBD2 covers 10 bases. The CDR3 is 17 residues long. J gave up 4 bases and V 0 bases, and 7 bases lay outside the gene matches. In germline, CDR1 is MGHRA, CDR2 YSYEKL. CDR3 loop: CASSQDWASGSPDTQYF. DNA for the CDR3: TGCGCCAGCAGCCAAGATTGGGCTAGCGGGAGTCCAGATACGCAGTATTTT.

This sequence joins TRBV6-6 and TRBJ2-1; TRBD2 agrees at 12 bases. CDR3 size: 17 residues. J gave up 5 bases and V 6 bases, and 11 bases lay outside the gene matches. The germline gives CDR1 MNHNY, CDR2 SVGAGI (reference sequence). The CDR3 protein is CASSRLPSGRANNEQFF. The CDR3 region has the DNA TGTGCCAGCAGCCGACTGCCTAGCGGGAGGGCCAACAATGAGCAGTTCTTC.

V is TRBV12-5 and J is TRBJ1-1, with 8 positions matching TRBD1. The CDR3 length is 15 residues. V lost 1 base and J lost 1; bases outside the gene matches: 2. CDR1 is LGHNT and CDR2 is FRNRAP in the germline V gene. The CDR3 bases are TGTGCTAGTGGTTTGGCCGGGACAGGGAACACTGAAGCTTTCTTT. It is translated as CASGLAGTGNTEAFF.

The chain uses TRBV6-5 and TRBJ1-2; maybe TRBD1 (6 bases). The CDR3 consists of 15 residues. CDR1 and CDR2 (germline): MNHEY, SVGAGI. V dropped 4 bases and J dropped 4 bases, with 16 bases sitting between them. CDR3 DNA: TGTGCCAGCAGTTCCTCAGGGGTATCTAGCTATGGCTACACCTTC. It codes for CASSSSGVSSYGYTF.

The chain joins TRBV29-1 to TRBJ1-2; 8 nucleotides match TRBD1. V trimming: 1 base; J trimming: 6 bases; junction bases outside the gene matches: 4. The CDR3 extends over 13 amino acids. In germline, CDR1 is SQVTM, CDR2 ANQGSEA. The CDR3 loop reads CSVEGTGWDGYTF. The CDR3, as DNA: TGCAGCGTTGAAGGGACAGGGTGGGATGGCTACACCTTC.

The chain combines TRBV28 with TRBJ2-3; TRBD2 agrees at 8 bases. This CDR3 is built from 16 residues. Germline V gene sequence: CDR1 MDHEN, CDR2 SYDVKM. The ends lost 6 bases at V and 4 bases at J; junction bases unmatched: 12. CDR3 sequence: CASSQGSGRGSDTQYF. CDR3 in DNA: TGTGCCAGCAGCCAGGGAAGCGGGAGAGGGTCAGATACGCAGTATTTT.

This clone was detected only once. The J gene is TRBJ2-7, the V gene TRBV5-6; D unclear. Looked up from germline, CDR1 is SGHDT and CDR2 is YYEEEE. Trimming removed 1 base from V and 2 bases from J, with 13 bases in between. The CDR3 is 15 amino acids. The CDR3, as DNA: TGTGCCAGCAGCTTGCTCCAGGATGGTGCCTACGAGCAGTACTTC. This translates into CASSLLQDGAYEQYF.

The CDR3 spells CSVEGGTGYEQYF. CDR3 DNA sequence: TGCAGCGTTGAGGGCGGGACCGGCTACGAGCAGTACTTC. The J gene is TRBJ2-7, the V gene TRBV29-1, with a tentative D call TRBD2 (6 bases). V was trimmed by 3 bases and J by 3 bases, leaving 12 bases between them. This CDR3 comprises 13 residues. The germline CDR1 and CDR2 sequences are SQVTM and ANQGSEA.